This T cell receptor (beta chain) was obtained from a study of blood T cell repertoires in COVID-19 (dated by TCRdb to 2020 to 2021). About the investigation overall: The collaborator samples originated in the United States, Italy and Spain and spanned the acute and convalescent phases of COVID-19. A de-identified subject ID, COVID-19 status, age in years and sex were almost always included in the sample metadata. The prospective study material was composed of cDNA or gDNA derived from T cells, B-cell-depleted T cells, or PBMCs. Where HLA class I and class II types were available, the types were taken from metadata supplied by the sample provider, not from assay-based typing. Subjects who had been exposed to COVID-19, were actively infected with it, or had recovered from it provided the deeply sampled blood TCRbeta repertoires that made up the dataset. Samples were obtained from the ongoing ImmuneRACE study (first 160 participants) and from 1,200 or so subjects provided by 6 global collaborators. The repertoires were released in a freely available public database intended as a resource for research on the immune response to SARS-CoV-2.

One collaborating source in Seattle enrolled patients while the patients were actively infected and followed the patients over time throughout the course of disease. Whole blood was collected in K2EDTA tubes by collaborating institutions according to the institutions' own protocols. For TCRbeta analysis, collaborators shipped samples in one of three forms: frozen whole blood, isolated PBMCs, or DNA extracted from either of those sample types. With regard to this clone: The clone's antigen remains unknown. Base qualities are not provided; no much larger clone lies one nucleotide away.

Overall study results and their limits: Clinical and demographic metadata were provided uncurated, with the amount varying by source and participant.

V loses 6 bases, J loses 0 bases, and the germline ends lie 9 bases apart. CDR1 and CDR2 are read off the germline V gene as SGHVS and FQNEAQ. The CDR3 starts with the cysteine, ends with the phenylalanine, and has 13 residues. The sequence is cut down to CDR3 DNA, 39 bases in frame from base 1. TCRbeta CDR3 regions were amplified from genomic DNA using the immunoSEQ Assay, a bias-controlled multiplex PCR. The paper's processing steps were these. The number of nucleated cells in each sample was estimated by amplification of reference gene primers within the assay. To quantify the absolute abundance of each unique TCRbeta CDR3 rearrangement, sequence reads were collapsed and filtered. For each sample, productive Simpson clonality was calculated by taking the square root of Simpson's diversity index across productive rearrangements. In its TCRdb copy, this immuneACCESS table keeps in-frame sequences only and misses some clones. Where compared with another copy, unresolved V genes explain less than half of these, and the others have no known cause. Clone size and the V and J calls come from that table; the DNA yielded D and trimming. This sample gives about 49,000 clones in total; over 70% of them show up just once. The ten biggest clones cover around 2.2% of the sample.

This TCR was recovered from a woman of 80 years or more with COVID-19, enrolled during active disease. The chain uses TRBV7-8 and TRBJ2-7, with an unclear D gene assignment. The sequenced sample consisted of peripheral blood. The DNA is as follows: TGTGCCAGCAGGATTAGCAACTCCTACGAGCAGTACTTC. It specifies CASRISNSYEQYF. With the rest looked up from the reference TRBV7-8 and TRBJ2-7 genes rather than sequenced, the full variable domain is GAGVSQSPRYKVAKRGQDVALRCDPISGHVSLFWYQQALGQGPEFLTYFQNEAQLDKSGLPSDRFFAERPEGSVSTLKIQRTQQEDSAVYLCASRISNSYEQYFGPGTRLTVT.